The rows below give T cell receptor beta chains drawn from one sample of a study of OX40 agonist ivuxolimab in advanced cancers. Clones were read by immunoSEQ multiplex PCR, and TCRdb kept only the in-frame ones, dropping some. Of 60,000 to 85,000 clones listed, just under 90% are singletons. Sequencing used CD4+ or CD8+ T cells sorted from blood, obtained in a trial of the OX40 agonist ivuxolimab. The receptors derive from an adult with an advanced solid tumor such as melanoma, head and neck, liver or kidney cancer. The CDR3 runs from the conserved cysteine through the conserved F or W. The D gene is left open where the match is weak. Clone sizes are given selectively: once, few, many, or a class where the clone is expanded.

- | TRBJ1-4 | TRBV30 | - | TGTGCCTGGAGTGTACGAGGGGCGGGTCCAACTAATGAAAAACTGTTTTTT | CAWSVRGAGPTNEKLFF
- | TRBJ2-5 | TRBV27 | TRBD2 | TGTGCCAGCAGTTGGGAACTAGCGGGGGCGAGGGAGACCCAGTACTTC | CASSWELAGARETQYF
- | TRBJ2-1 | TRBV5-1 | TRBD2 | TGCGCCAGCAGCCCCATGGGACTAGCGGGGGCCGTAAAATACAATGAGCAGTTCTTC | CASSPMGLAGAVKYNEQFF
- | TRBJ2-1 | TRBV9 | - | TGTGCCAGCAGCGTTGGAGGCGTCTACAATGAGCAGTTCTTC | CASSVGGVYNEQFF
- | TRBJ2-1 | TRBV2 | - | TGTGCCAGCAGCGCCCCAGGAGGGCGACAGGGTTACAATGAGCAGTTCTTC | CASSAPGGRQGYNEQFF
- | TRBJ1-1 | TRBV28 | - | TGTGCCAGCAGTGACGAGGGGGGTAAGGCGAACACTGAAGCTTTCTTT | CASSDEGGKANTEAFF
- | TRBJ2-3 | TRBV6-6 | - | TGTGCCACAGGACCAACCACAGATACGCAGTATTTT | CATGPTTDTQYF
- | TRBJ1-5 | TRBV2 | - | TGTGCCAGCACCGCACAGGGAAGCAATCAGCCCCAGCATTTT | CASTAQGSNQPQHF
- | TRBJ1-3 | TRBV5-1 | - | TGCGCCAGCAGCTTGGGAACCGGGGGCTCTGGAAACACCATATATTTT | CASSLGTGGSGNTIYF
- | TRBJ1-3 | TRBV6-1 | - | TGTGCCAGCAGTGAAGGATTTTTCTCTGGAAACACCATATATTTT | CASSEGFFSGNTIYF
once | TRBJ2-5 | TRBV19 | - | TGTGCCAGTAGTCCCGGGGGCTTTTACCAAGAGACCCAGTACTTC | CASSPGGFYQETQYF
- | TRBJ1-1 | TRBV30 | - | TGTGCCTGGAGCGAAAGAACTAGATACACAGTATCTGAAGCTTTCTTT | CAWSERTRYTVSEAFF
once | TRBJ2-5 | TRBV6-6 | - | TGTGCCGGACGCAGGGGCGGGGGAGGGGAGACCCAGTACTTC | CAGRRGGGGETQYF
once | TRBJ2-1 | TRBV7-9 | - | TGTGCCAGCAGCACAGGGACCCCTCTCGGGCGCAATGAGCAGTTCTTC | CASSTGTPLGRNEQFF
few | TRBJ1-1 | TRBV7-2 | - | TGTGCCAGCAGCTTTCGAAACACTGAAGCTTTCTTT | CASSFRNTEAFF
- | TRBJ1-2 | TRBV19 | - | TGTGCCAGTAGTATAGATGGTAACTATGGCTACACCTTC | CASSIDGNYGYTF
- | TRBJ1-1 | TRBV5-1 | TRBD1 | TGCGCCAGCAGCTTGCAGGGGGCTTATGGCACTGAAGCTTTCTTT | CASSLQGAYGTEAFF